Listed here are 14 T cell receptor beta chains from one sample, sequenced in a study of control samples from healthy donors and cancer patients. Repertoires were generated with immunoSEQ multiplex PCR, while TCRdb's copy carries only in-frame clones and drops some. Here the sample spans roughly 43,000 clones, around 94% being singletons. Sequenced input: blood. These receptors all come from a man in his sixties in good health.

The V call is TRBV6-5, the J call TRBJ2-1; D unresolved. With 6 bases removed from V and 4 bases from J, the gap between germline ends came to 4 bases. This CDR3 is 11 amino acids long. CDR1 is MNHEY and CDR2 is SVGAGI in the germline V gene. The CDR3: CASSFYNEQFF. The CDR3 DNA reads TGTGCCAGCAGCTTTTACAATGAGCAGTTCTTC.

The rearrangement uses TRBV7-3 and TRBJ2-3; 9 nucleotides line up with TRBD1. V lost 4 bases, J lost 6 bases, and 8 bases stayed unmatched. The CDR3 is 15 amino acids. The germline V gene encodes CDR1 SGHTA and CDR2 FQGTGA. The CDR3 sequence: CASSSTGGPGDTQYF. In DNA, the CDR3 is TGTGCCAGCAGCTCAACAGGGGGCCCAGGGGATACGCAGTATTTT.

The chain joins TRBV19 to TRBJ2-7; TRBD1 agrees at 7 bases. CDR3 size: 13 residues. J lost 3 bases, V lost 3 bases, and 2 bases had no gene match. Looked up from germline, CDR1 is LNHDA and CDR2 is SQIVND (reference sequence). CDR3 nucleotides: TGTGCCAGTAGTATCCAGGGGGACTACGAGCAGTACTTC. Translating it yields CASSIQGDYEQYF.

This chain uses TRBV27 with TRBJ2-7; no definite D call. The CDR3 extends over 19 amino acids. The V and J ends lost 6 bases and 1 base respectively, with 28 bases between them. CDR1 MNHEY and CDR2 SMNVEV come from the germline V gene (reference sequence). As DNA, the CDR3 is TGTGCCAGCAGCTTAAAGCCCCCTCATGGTGGGTTTTCTTCCTACGAGCAGTACTTC. It yields the protein CASSLKPPHGGFSSYEQYF.

As regards this clone: An end of the junction differs from the germline gene, which may be a read error. The chain couples TRBV2 to TRBJ1-1, with D maybe TRBD1 (6 bases). Germline lookup yields CDR1 SNHLY and CDR2 FYNNEI. This CDR3 is built from 18 residues. The CDR3 spells CASSERVLGGGVKTEAFF. The CDR3 DNA sequence: TGTGCCAGCAGTGAAAGGGTGTTAGGTGGGGGCGTGAAAACTGAAGCTTTCTTT.

The chain uses TRBV7-3 and TRBJ1-2, with D tentatively TRBD1 (5 bases). Germline V CDR1 and CDR2: SGHTA, FQGTGA. This CDR3 comprises 15 residues. Trimming removed 5 bases from V and 3 bases from J, with 16 bases in between. CDR3 amino acids: CASSLDPLQDYGYTF. The CDR3 region has the DNA TGTGCCAGCAGCCTGGACCCCTTACAGGACTATGGCTACACCTTC.

J is TRBJ1-1 and V is TRBV30; D is possibly TRBD1 (5 bases). The ends were cut back, 8 bases at V and 6 bases at J, with 22 bases in the middle. The CDR3 runs to 14 residues. Germline CDR1 GTSNPN, CDR2 SVGIG (reference sequence). In nucleotides, the CDR3 is TGTGCCCTGGGTGGAGGGGTCCCCCTAGCTGAAGCTTTCTTT. It is translated as CALGGGVPLAEAFF.

V usage is TRBV6-4 and J usage is TRBJ2-1, with a tentative D call TRBD2 (7 bases). Per germline, CDR1 MRHNA and CDR2 SNTAGT. V was clipped by 5 bases and J by 5 bases, with 10 bases between them. This CDR3 contains 13 residues. CDR3 DNA: TGTGCCAGCAGTCGGGGGGCAAACAATGAGCAGTTCTTC. Its translation: CASSRGANNEQFF.

This clone was observed a single time. The J gene is TRBJ1-1, the V gene TRBV28; no reliable D call. Trimming took 0 bases from V and 7 from J, leaving 6 bases between them. Germline CDR1 and CDR2: MDHEN and SYDVKM. The CDR3 is 12 amino acids. CDR3 coding DNA: TGTGCCAGCAGTTTATGGGGGAGTGAAGCTTTCTTT. This sequence encodes CASSLWGSEAFF.

The chain links TRBV5-1 to TRBJ1-4; D unclear. There are 14 residues in the CDR3. With 1 base removed from V and 2 bases from J, the gap between germline ends came to 6 bases. CDR1 and CDR2 from the germline V gene are SGHRS and YFSETQ. CDR3 DNA sequence: TGCGCCAGCAGCTTGTCAGGCACTAATGAAAAACTGTTTTTT. It encodes CASSLSGTNEKLFF.

The chain couples TRBV7-8 to TRBJ2-7; D remains ambiguous. The V and J ends lost 1 base and 2 bases respectively, with 6 bases between them. The CDR3 loop spans 13 amino acids. Germline V gene lookup returns CDR1 SGHVS and CDR2 FQNEAQ. DNA of the CDR3: TGTGCCAGCAGCTTAGAACCAACCTACGAGCAGTACTTC. Protein: CASSLEPTYEQYF.

This rearrangement joins TRBV7-2 to TRBJ2-7; perhaps TRBD2 as D (6 bases). Between the trimmed V and J ends, which lost 9 bases and 1 base, there was a span of 19 bases. This CDR3 is 15 amino acids long. The germline V gene has CDR1 SGHTA and CDR2 FQGNSA. In nucleotides, the CDR3 is TGTGCCAGTAAACGGGAGATTGGGGGGTCCTACGAGCAGTACTTC. Protein product: CASKREIGGSYEQYF.

The table lists this clone with a count of one. The chain combines TRBV1 with TRBJ1-4. TRBV1 is listed as a pseudogene. This CDR3 region has 13 residues. The DNA of the CDR3 is TGCACCAGCAGCCAACAATCGCCTGAAAAACTGTTTTTT. Its translation: CTSSQQSPEKLFF.

The chain combines TRBV6-6 with TRBJ2-1; D remains ambiguous. Looked up from germline, CDR1 is MNHNY and CDR2 is SVGAGI (reference sequence). This CDR3 is 13 amino acids long. V was cut by 5 bases and J by 6 bases, with 11 bases left in between. The CDR3 sequence: CASSHPPGNEQFF. In nucleotides, the CDR3 is TGTGCCAGCAGTCACCCCCCAGGCAATGAGCAGTTCTTC.